Presented here are 20 T cell receptor beta chains from one specimen sequenced in a study of vaccination and CD4 T cells after COVID-19. These receptors' targets are unknown. At the Johns Hopkins FTIC core, DNA taken from cultured CD4+ T cells was sequenced by way of the Oncomine TCR Beta short-read assay. TCRdb reprocessed the PCR reads with MiXCR, giving one entry per CDR3 protein. The sample comprises approximately 9,500 distinct CDR3 sequences, 26% of which are singletons, and 35% to 55% rests with the top ten. Indicated treatment: roughly 11-day PBMC culture with coronavirus spike peptide pools or control peptides (ViraFEST assay). Sequencing used CD4+ T cells from blood, cultured in vitro, obtained before SARS-CoV-2 vaccination. The receptors stem from a human donor who received a COVID-19 vaccine.

V and J are TRBV7-9 and TRBJ1-2; maybe TRBD1 (5 bases). Germline lookup yields CDR1 SEHNR and CDR2 FQNEAQ (reference sequence). The CDR3 spans 13 residues. V lost 5 bases, J lost 4 bases, and 11 bases lay in between. CDR3 sequence: CASSKGDSYGYTF. DNA for the CDR3: TGTGCCAGCAGCAAAGGAGACAGCTATGGCTACACCTTC.

The chain carries TRBV30 and TRBJ1-4, with D unresolved. Per the germline V gene, CDR1 is GTSNPN and CDR2 is SVGIG (reference sequence). The length of the CDR3 is 12 residues. The V end was cut by 0 bases, the J end by 14 bases, with 13 bases between. CDR3 protein: CAWSVARGGLFF. In nucleotides, the CDR3 is TGTGCCTGGAGTGTAGCGCGGGGAGGGCTGTTTTTT.

The chain links TRBV20-1 to TRBJ2-3; 13 bases line up with TRBD2. Trimming took 1 base from V and 3 from J; bases not matched to a gene: 10. Per germline, CDR1 DFQATT and CDR2 SNEGSKA (reference sequence). This CDR3 comprises 18 residues. CDR3 coding DNA: TGCAGTGCTAGAGTAACTAGCGGGGGGGCCTGGAAGACAGATACGCAGTATTTT. Protein sequence: CSARVTSGGAWKTDTQYF.

A few counts support this clonotype. The rearrangement links TRBV19 to TRBJ2-3; TRBD1 is a possible D gene (5 bases). Germline V gene sequence: CDR1 LNHDA, CDR2 SQIVND (reference sequence). Trimming left V 3 bases short and J 6 bases short, with 16 bases between. CDR3 length: 15 amino acids. The chain's CDR3 is CASSIGRAETDTQYF. The CDR3 DNA sequence: TGTGCCAGTAGTATCGGCAGGGCAGAAACGGATACGCAGTATTTT.

This clonotype was seen a handful of times. The J gene is TRBJ2-7, the V gene TRBV25-1, with 9 bases lining up with TRBD1. Germline V gene data show CDR1 as MGHDK and CDR2 as SYGVNS. CDR3 length equals 14 residues. The junction had 9 bases not matched to a gene; V was cut back by 6 bases and J by 6 bases. CDR3 amino acids: CASSLGTGYSEQYF. The CDR3 coding sequence is TGTGCCAGCAGCCTTGGGACAGGGTATAGCGAGCAGTACTTC.

This clonotype was counted once. J is TRBJ2-5 and V is TRBV29-1; TRBD1 matches at 7 bases. There are 13 residues in the CDR3. V gave up 4 bases and J gave up 5 bases; unmatched junction bases: 7. Germline V gene data show CDR1 as SQVTM and CDR2 as ANQGSEA. CDR3 nucleotide sequence: TGCAGCGTTGGTGCAGGGGGTGCGGAGACCCAGTACTTC. It codes for CSVGAGGAETQYF.

The CDR3 here is CASSKWSGGPPARYNEQFF. The DNA of the CDR3 is TGTGCCAGCAGCAAATGGTCGGGGGGGCCGCCTGCGAGATACAATGAGCAGTTCTTC. This chain connects TRBV21-1 to TRBJ2-1; TRBD1 is the table's D call and was not checked against the DNA. TRBV21-1 is an annotated pseudogene. The CDR3 totals 19 residues.

A few counts support this clonotype. The chain recombines TRBV23-1 with TRBJ2-5; TRBD2 is a possible D gene (6 bases). TRBV23-1 has ORF status, its function being uncertain. This CDR3 region has 16 residues. The V gene lost 0 bases and the J gene lost 1 base, with 12 bases spanning the gap. The CDR3 bases are TGCGCCAGCAGTCAATCTTCGCTAGCGTCCCAAGAGACCCAGTACTTC. Translation gives CASSQSSLASQETQYF.

J is TRBJ2-5 and V is TRBV25-1, with D perhaps TRBD1 (5 bases). The V gene lost 2 bases and the J gene lost 5 bases, with 9 bases spanning the gap. From germline, CDR1 is MGHDK and CDR2 SYGVNS. The CDR3 is 13 residues long. Here the CDR3 reads CASSEPGLETQYF. The CDR3, as DNA: TGTGCCAGCAGTGAACCAGGGTTGGAGACCCAGTACTTC.

This clonotype was observed a few times. The genes are TRBV20-1 and TRBJ1-5; TRBD1 agrees at 10 bases. Germline-derived CDR1 and CDR2 are DFQATT and SNEGSKA (reference sequence). V was pared by 3 bases and J by 6 bases, with 5 bases of the junction left unmatched. The CDR3 is 14 residues long. In nucleotides, the CDR3 is TGCAGTGCTAGTTTGACAGGGGGCGTTCAGCCCCAGCATTTT. Amino acid sequence: CSASLTGGVQPQHF.

This clonotype is categorized as medium-sized (0.01 to 0.1%). The chain combines TRBV30 with TRBJ2-5; D unclear. V shed 0 bases and J shed 4 bases, with 9 bases lying between them. The CDR3 is 13 amino acids. CDR1 and CDR2 (germline): GTSNPN, SVGIG (reference sequence). DNA of the CDR3: TGTGCCTGGAGTGTACGGGCCCGAGAGACCCAGTACTTC. Its protein product is CAWSVRARETQYF.

The chain employs TRBV3-1 and TRBJ2-5, with no clear D. The V gene lost 5 bases and the J gene lost 5 bases, with 9 bases spanning the gap. There are 12 residues in the CDR3. CDR1 and CDR2 from the germline V gene are LGHDT and YNNKEL (reference sequence). The CDR3 DNA reads as TGTGCCAGCAGCTCTCGGGCTGAGACCCAGTACTTC. Residues: CASSSRAETQYF.

The chain has TRBV15 and TRBJ2-3, with D perhaps assigned TRBD1 or TRBD2 (5 bases each). The V gene's germline CDR1 is LNHNV and CDR2 YYDKDF (reference sequence). This CDR3 has 15 amino acids. Trimming stripped 1 base from V and 4 bases from J, with 12 bases between. The CDR3 DNA reads as TGTGCCACCAGCAGAGGGGGCACCGGGGCAGATACGCAGTATTTT. Translated, it gives CATSRGGTGADTQYF. The full variable domain, its missing parts supplied by reference TRBV15 and TRBJ2-3, is DAMVIQNPRYQVTQFGKPVTLSCSQTLNHNVMYWYQQKSSQAPKLLFHYYDKDFNNEADTPDNFQSRRPNTSFCFLDIRSPGLGDTAMYLCATSRGGTGADTQYFGPGTRLTVL.

This clonotype was detected only a few times. The chain is built from TRBV5-1 and TRBJ2-3; D gene unclear. This CDR3 is built from 15 residues. Trimming took 4 bases from V and 1 from J, leaving 13 bases between them. The germline V gene encodes CDR1 SGHRS and CDR2 YFSETQ. CDR3: CASSLDLGGTDTQYF. The CDR3 DNA follows: TGCGCCAGCAGCCTTGATCTAGGAGGCACAGATACGCAGTATTTT.

This clonotype has more than one count but fewer than ten. This chain joins TRBV5-4 and TRBJ1-1, with D tentatively TRBD1 (5 bases). The CDR3 is 14 amino acids. Germline CDR1 is SGHNT and CDR2 is YYREEE (reference sequence). Trimming removed 5 bases at V and 3 bases at J, with 14 bases between. This CDR3 reads CASSRGRVYTEAFF. The CDR3 nucleotides are TGTGCCAGCAGTCGGGGGAGGGTATACACTGAAGCTTTCTTT.

This rearrangement joins TRBV24-1 to TRBJ1-5; TRBD1 aligns across 7 bases. After removal of 4 bases from V and 5 bases from J, the junction contained 10 bases not matched to a gene. From germline, CDR1 is KGHDR and CDR2 SFDVKD. This CDR3 is built from 16 residues. CDR3 protein: CATSDRRQGPYQPQHF. The DNA for the CDR3 is TGTGCCACCAGTGACCGACGACAGGGTCCCTATCAGCCCCAGCATTTT.

The chain couples TRBV5-1 to TRBJ2-3, with TRBD2 matching 11 bases. CDR1 and CDR2 from the germline V gene are SGHRS and YFSETQ. The CDR3 sequence is 15 residues long. With 5 bases clipped from V and 3 bases from J, the junction kept 5 bases outside the gene matches. CDR3: CASSELAGATDTQYF. The CDR3 DNA follows: TGCGCCAGCAGTGAACTAGCGGGGGCGACAGATACGCAGTATTTT. The full variable domain, in which reference TRBV5-1 and TRBJ2-3 provide the parts outside the CDR3, is KAGVTQTPRYLIKTRGQQVTLSCSPISGHRSVSWYQQTPGQGLQFLFEYFSETQRNKGNFPGRFSGRQFSNSRSEMNVSTLELGDSALYLCASSELAGATDTQYFGPGTRLTVL.

The chain links TRBV7-8 to TRBJ1-6; D perhaps matches TRBD1 (6 bases). From germline, CDR1 is SGHVS and CDR2 FQNEAQ. The length of the CDR3 is 20 residues. Trimming stripped 1 base from V and 2 bases from J, with 21 bases between. The CDR3 region is CASSLVSAQGLRAYNSPLHF. CDR3 coding DNA: TGTGCCAGCAGCTTAGTCTCTGCTCAGGGGCTCAGGGCCTATAATTCACCCCTCCACTTT.

The rearrangement links TRBV5-1 to TRBJ2-3; TRBD1 agrees at 7 bases. The CDR3 is made up of 14 amino acids. The V gene end was trimmed by 1 base and the J gene end by 5 bases; junction bases not matched to a gene: 4. The germline V gene has CDR1 SGHRS and CDR2 YFSETQ. CDR3 in amino acids: CASSLRTGQDTQYF. The CDR3 DNA reads TGCGCCAGCAGCTTGCGGACAGGCCAAGATACGCAGTATTTT. Full variable domain (rest looked up from reference TRBV5-1 and TRBJ2-3): KAGVTQTPRYLIKTRGQQVTLSCSPISGHRSVSWYQQTPGQGLQFLFEYFSETQRNKGNFPGRFSGRQFSNSRSEMNVSTLELGDSALYLCASSLRTGQDTQYFGPGTRLTVL.

This clonotype came up a few times. The genes are TRBV24-1 and TRBJ2-2; D ambiguous. Germline V gene lookup returns CDR1 KGHDR and CDR2 SFDVKD. This CDR3 region has 14 residues. CDR3 protein: CATSAPANTGELFF. The CDR3 DNA sequence: TGTGCGACGAGCGCACCGGCTAACACCGGGGAGCTGTTTTTT.